This TCR beta chain was retrieved from a study of blood T cell repertoires in COVID-19. Study details: PBMCs, B-cell-depleted T cells, or T cells provided the cDNA or gDNA that made up the material.

CDR1 is MNHEY and CDR2 is SVGAGI in the germline V gene. The V and J ends lost 6 bases and 0 bases respectively, with 6 bases between them. The CDR3 length is 14 residues. Using immunoSEQ multiplex PCR, the repertoire was profiled, and TCRdb retains in-frame clones only, with some absent. The table shows about 89,000 clones, with roughly 78% occurring only once. V and J are TRBV6-5 and TRBJ2-6, with a weak D call TRBD1 (5 bases). Sequencing was done on a sample of peripheral blood. The clonotype comes from a woman older than 75 with acute or convalescent COVID-19. CDR3 sequence reads: CASRGDSGANVLTF. In nucleotides, the CDR3 is TGTGCCAGCAGAGGGGACTCTGGGGCCAACGTCCTGACTTTC.